This passage covers 26 T cell receptor beta chains from one sample sequenced in a study of identical twins. One entry per CDR3 protein, called by TCRdb with MiXCR from the 5' RACE reads. The sample has some 100,000 distinct CDR3 sequences, 5.9% seen once. Sequencing was performed on memory T cells sorted from blood. Receptors originate from a woman aged 45-60 years in good health.

This clonotype was seen ten or more times. The V and J genes are TRBV20-1 and TRBJ1-4, with a tentative D call TRBD1 (5 bases). Germline V gene sequence: CDR1 DFQATT, CDR2 SNEGSKA (reference sequence). CDR3 length equals 16 residues. V shed 6 bases and J shed 8 bases, with 25 bases lying between them. CDR3 bases: TGCAGTGCCCTGGCCCGGGGCTTGGCTTCGGGAGAAAAACTGTTTTTT. Protein: CSALARGLASGEKLFF.

The chain is built from TRBV12-3 or TRBV12-4 and TRBJ2-6, with D maybe TRBD1 (6 bases). Trimming removed 6 bases at V and 2 bases at J, with 8 bases between. The CDR3 extends over 14 amino acids. The CDR3 nucleotides read TGTGCCAGCAGCAACAGGGCTGGGGCCAACGTCCTGACTTTC. This sequence encodes CASSNRAGANVLTF.

This clonotype was seen repeatedly, ten times or more. The chain combines TRBV3-1 with TRBJ1-6, with no clear D. The V gene lost 4 bases and the J gene lost 2 bases, with 6 bases spanning the gap. The CDR3 runs 14 residues. Germline V gene data show CDR1 as LGHDT and CDR2 as YNNKEL (reference sequence). CDR3: CASSLSAYNSPLHF. CDR3 nucleotide sequence: TGTGCCAGCAGCCTCTCCGCCTATAATTCACCCCTCCACTTT.

The V call is TRBV5-5, the J call TRBJ2-1; D ambiguous. V was shortened by 1 base and J by 0 bases, with 11 bases between the two germline ends. There are 16 residues in the CDR3. Germline assignment: CDR1 SGHKS and CDR2 YYEKEE (reference sequence). CDR3 sequence: CASSLFAPVSYNEQFF. CDR3 DNA sequence: TGTGCCAGCAGCTTGTTTGCCCCGGTCTCCTACAATGAGCAGTTCTTC.

Many counts were recorded for this clonotype. The chain is built from TRBV3-1 and TRBJ2-1; 11 nucleotides line up with TRBD2. The V segment lost 1 base and the J segment 9 bases; nucleotides outside the gene matches: 8. Germline V CDR1 and CDR2: LGHDT, YNNKEL (reference sequence). The CDR3 covers 16 residues. The CDR3 reads CASSQAVAGGPGEQFF. DNA of the CDR3: TGTGCCAGCAGCCAAGCGGTAGCGGGAGGGCCTGGTGAGCAGTTCTTC.

In this sample, this clonotype turned up many times. This chain links TRBV14 with TRBJ1-6; possibly TRBD1 for D (5 bases). This CDR3 has 15 residues. Per the germline V gene, CDR1 is SGHDN and CDR2 is FVKESK. V lost 1 base to trimming and J lost 6 bases, with 10 bases between them. The CDR3 protein is CASSQATGGNSPLHF. In DNA form, the CDR3 reads TGTGCCAGCAGCCAAGCCACTGGGGGTAATTCACCCCTCCACTTT.

This clonotype was observed many times. The chain employs TRBV10-2 and TRBJ1-4; D call uncertain. Germline V lookup: CDR1 WSHSY, CDR2 SAAADI. The CDR3 runs to 13 residues. V lost 4 bases and J lost 7, with 10 bases in between. The CDR3 loop reads CASSVPWGEKLFF. The CDR3 region has the DNA TGCGCCAGCAGTGTCCCCTGGGGTGAAAAACTGTTTTTT.

This clonotype appeared many times. V is TRBV29-1 and J is TRBJ2-7; 7 nucleotides match TRBD1. The germline V gene has CDR1 SQVTM and CDR2 ANQGSEA. This CDR3 is built from 16 residues. V lost 0 bases to trimming and J lost 1 base; unmatched junction nucleotides: 9. For the CDR3, the DNA is TGCAGCGTTGAAGATACGGGACAGAGTGGATCCTACGAGCAGTACTTC. Translating gives CSVEDTGQSGSYEQYF.

This clonotype was detected ten times or more. The J gene is TRBJ1-4, the V gene TRBV20-1; the D is unclear. V was pared by 3 bases and J by 8 bases, with 7 bases between. This CDR3 spans 11 amino acids. Germline values: CDR1 DFQATT, CDR2 SNEGSKA (reference sequence). For the CDR3, the DNA is TGCAGTGCTAGTGAGGAAGAAAAACTGTTTTTT. As protein: CSASEEEKLFF.

At least ten counts were recorded for this clonotype. The chain links TRBV12-3 or TRBV12-4 to TRBJ1-1; D not certain. Trimming pared 5 bases from V and 0 bases from J, leaving 16 bases between. CDR3 length: 16 amino acids. The CDR3 DNA is TGTGCCAGCAGTCTTCTCGGCCCACAGATGAACACTGAAGCTTTCTTT. It translates to CASSLLGPQMNTEAFF.

This clonotype was counted ten times or more. This chain connects TRBV5-1 to TRBJ2-1; 10 nucleotides align to TRBD2. This CDR3 comprises 16 residues. J gave up 10 bases and V 6 bases, and 16 bases lay outside the gene matches. Germline V lookup: CDR1 SGHRS, CDR2 YFSETQ. As DNA, the CDR3 is TGCGCCAGCACAACCCTAGCGGGAGAGGCCCTTGGGGAGCAGTTCTTC. This translates into CASTTLAGEALGEQFF.

This clonotype came up many times. This chain joins TRBV6-1 and TRBJ2-3, with TRBD2 identical over 9 bases. CDR3 length: 17 amino acids. V was pared by 1 base and J by 1 base, with 6 bases of the junction left unmatched. Germline V gene data show CDR1 as MNHNS and CDR2 as SASEGT. DNA of the CDR3: TGTGCCAGCAGTGAAGTCGCGGGAGGGCCTCGCACAGATACGCAGTATTTT. It yields the protein CASSEVAGGPRTDTQYF.

In this sample, this clonotype turned up many times. This chain connects TRBV3-1 to TRBJ2-7; D is perhaps TRBD2 (6 bases). This CDR3 is built from 13 residues. V lost 4 bases, J lost 4 bases, and 11 bases lay in between. Germline loops: CDR1 LGHDT, CDR2 YNNKEL (reference sequence). The CDR3 nucleotides are TGTGCCAGCAGCCGCGGGACCTCATACGAGCAGTACTTC. Its translation is CASSRGTSYEQYF.

This clonotype was counted ten times or more. This rearrangement joins TRBV29-1 to TRBJ2-3; TRBD1 matches at 7 bases. After removal of 5 bases from V and 7 bases from J, the junction contained 9 bases not matched to a gene. The length of the CDR3 is 13 residues. Germline lookup yields CDR1 SQVTM and CDR2 ANQGSEA. The CDR3: CSVRERGPYTQYF. Here the CDR3 DNA reads TGCAGCGTTCGCGAGAGGGGGCCCTATACGCAGTATTTT.

This clonotype was counted many times. The chain is built from TRBV11-2 and TRBJ1-1; the D gene is possibly TRBD1 (5 bases). There are 14 residues in the CDR3. Trimming left V 6 bases short and J 6 bases short, with 17 bases between. Germline CDR1 is SGHAT and CDR2 is FQNNGV. This CDR3 reads CASRGPGGGAEAFF. CDR3 DNA: TGTGCCAGCAGAGGCCCCGGGGGGGGAGCTGAAGCTTTCTTT.

The J gene is TRBJ1-1, the V gene TRBV5-6, with a weak D call TRBD1 (6 bases). This CDR3 has 15 amino acids. Trimming took 4 bases from V and 1 from J, leaving 14 bases between them. The germline gives CDR1 SGHDT, CDR2 YYEEEE. The CDR3: CASSRGQLPNTEAFF. The CDR3 bases are TGTGCCAGCAGCCGAGGACAGTTACCGAACACTGAAGCTTTCTTT.

This clonotype occurred a few times. The chain couples TRBV10-3 to TRBJ2-6; TRBD2 matches 7 bases. CDR1 is ENHRY, CDR2 SYGVKD, per germline. This CDR3 spans 16 amino acids. V lost 8 bases, J lost 4 bases, and 11 bases stayed unmatched. The CDR3 region has the DNA TGTGCCATCGGCATTGCGGGAGCATCGGGGGCCAACGTCCTGACTTTC. This codes for CAIGIAGASGANVLTF.

This clonotype has ten or more counts. J is TRBJ1-1 and V is TRBV5-1, with TRBD1 matching over 12 bases. The CDR3 loop spans 17 amino acids. J gave up 4 bases and V 0 bases, and 7 bases lay outside the gene matches. Germline V gene sequence: CDR1 SGHRS, CDR2 YFSETQ. This CDR3 is CASSLEGTGGGSTEAFF. The CDR3 DNA reads as TGCGCCAGCAGCTTGGAAGGGACAGGGGGCGGAAGCACTGAAGCTTTCTTT.

This clonotype has at least ten counts. V usage is TRBV5-1 and J usage is TRBJ2-5; no clear D. Per germline, CDR1 SGHRS and CDR2 YFSETQ. The CDR3 sequence is 13 residues long. V lost 2 bases and J 2 bases, leaving 7 bases between the germline ends. The CDR3 loop is CASSFQIQETQYF. Here the CDR3 DNA reads TGCGCCAGCAGCTTTCAGATTCAAGAGACCCAGTACTTC.

The sample holds many counts of this clonotype. The chain recombines TRBV3-1 with TRBJ2-1, with 8 bases aligning to TRBD2. Germline assignment: CDR1 LGHDT and CDR2 YNNKEL (reference sequence). Trimming removed 5 bases from V and 7 bases from J; junction bases left unmatched: 7. The CDR3 contains 14 residues. CDR3 DNA: TGTGCCAGCAGCACCGGACTAGCAAGGAATGAGCAGTTCTTC. Translating gives CASSTGLARNEQFF.

This clonotype was seen repeatedly, ten times or more. The chain has TRBV24-1 and TRBJ2-3; D assignment may be TRBD1 or TRBD2 (5 bases each). V dropped 5 bases and J dropped 10 bases, with 12 bases sitting between them. This CDR3 contains 12 residues. Germline lookup yields CDR1 KGHDR and CDR2 SFDVKD. The DNA of the CDR3 is TGTGCCACCAGTGGAGGGACGTGGGCGCAGTATTTT. Translating it yields CATSGGTWAQYF.

Many counts were recorded for this clonotype. This chain connects TRBV18 to TRBJ2-3; possibly TRBD2 for D (6 bases). In germline, CDR1 is KGHSH, CDR2 LQKENI. The V and J ends lost 5 bases and 4 bases respectively, with 16 bases between them. CDR3 length: 15 amino acids. The CDR3 nucleotides read TGTGCCAGCTCAATAGCGGACCCACCGGCAGATACGCAGTATTTT. It is translated as CASSIADPPADTQYF.

The chain links TRBV6-6 to TRBJ2-7; 10 bases agree with TRBD2. In germline, CDR1 is MNHNY, CDR2 SVGAGI (reference sequence). CDR3 length: 15 residues. J gave up 4 bases and V 6 bases, and 9 bases lay outside the gene matches. In nucleotides, the CDR3 is TGTGCCAGCAGCCCAACTAGCGGGATGTCATACGAGCAGTACTTC. This gives the protein CASSPTSGMSYEQYF.

This clonotype was detected a few times. The chain has TRBV7-8 and TRBJ2-7, with D tentatively TRBD1 (5 bases). This CDR3 is 13 amino acids long. Trimming stripped 8 bases from V and 3 bases from J, with 14 bases between. Germline CDR1 is SGHVS and CDR2 is FQNEAQ. The CDR3 DNA sequence: TGTGCCAGCGGGGCCCGAGAGAACTACGAGCAGTACTTC. Amino acids: CASGARENYEQYF.

A few counts support this clonotype. This chain joins TRBV6-2 or TRBV6-3 and TRBJ2-1; the match to TRBD2 covers 11 bases. Trimming at V came to 6 bases and at J to 7 bases, leaving 14 bases not matched to a gene. The CDR3 sequence is 17 residues long. Germline assignment: CDR1 MNHEY and CDR2 SVGEGT. This CDR3 is CASSKTIIAGGGNEQFF. CDR3 in DNA: TGTGCCAGCAGCAAAACTATTATAGCGGGAGGGGGTAATGAGCAGTTCTTC.

This clonotype was counted between two and nine times. The V gene is TRBV5-4, the J gene TRBJ2-3, with 7 bases identical to TRBD1. Germline V lookup: CDR1 SGHNT, CDR2 YYREEE (reference sequence). V lost 0 bases to trimming and J lost 2 bases; unmatched junction nucleotides: 6. This CDR3 has 16 residues. The chain's CDR3 is CASSLAMGTATDTQYF. The CDR3 DNA is TGTGCCAGCAGCTTGGCCATGGGGACAGCCACAGATACGCAGTATTTT.